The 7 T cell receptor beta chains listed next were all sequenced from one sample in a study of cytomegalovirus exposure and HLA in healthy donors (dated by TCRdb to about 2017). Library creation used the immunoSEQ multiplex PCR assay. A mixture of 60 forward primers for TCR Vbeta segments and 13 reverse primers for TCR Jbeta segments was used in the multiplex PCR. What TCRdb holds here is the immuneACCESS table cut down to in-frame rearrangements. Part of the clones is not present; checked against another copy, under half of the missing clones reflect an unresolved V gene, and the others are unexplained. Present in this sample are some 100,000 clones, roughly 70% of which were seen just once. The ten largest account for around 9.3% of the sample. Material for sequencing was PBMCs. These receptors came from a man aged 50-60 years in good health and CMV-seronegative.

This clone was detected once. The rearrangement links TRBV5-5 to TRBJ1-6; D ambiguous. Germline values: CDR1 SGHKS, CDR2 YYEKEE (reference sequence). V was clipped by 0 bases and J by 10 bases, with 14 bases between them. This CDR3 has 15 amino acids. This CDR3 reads CASSLDPGGHSPLHF. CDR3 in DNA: TGTGCCAGCAGCTTGGATCCAGGCGGGCACTCACCCCTCCACTTT. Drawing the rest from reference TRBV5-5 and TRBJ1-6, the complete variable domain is DAGVTQSPTHLIKTRGQQVTLRCSPISGHKSVSWYQQVLGQGPQFIFQYYEKEERGRGNFPDRFSARQFPNYSSELNVNALLLGDSALYLCASSLDPGGHSPLHFGNGTRLTVT.

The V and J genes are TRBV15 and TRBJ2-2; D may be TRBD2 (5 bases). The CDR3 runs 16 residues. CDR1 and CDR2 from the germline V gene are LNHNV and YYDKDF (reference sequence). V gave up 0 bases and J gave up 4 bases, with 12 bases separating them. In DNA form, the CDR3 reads TGTGCCACCAGCAGAGATAAAGCGGCGGGCACCGGGGAGCTGTTTTTT. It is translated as CATSRDKAAGTGELFF. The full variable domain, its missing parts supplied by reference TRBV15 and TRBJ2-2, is DAMVIQNPRYQVTQFGKPVTLSCSQTLNHNVMYWYQQKSSQAPKLLFHYYDKDFNNEADTPDNFQSRRPNTSFCFLDIRSPGLGDTAMYLCATSRDKAAGTGELFFGEGSRLTVL.

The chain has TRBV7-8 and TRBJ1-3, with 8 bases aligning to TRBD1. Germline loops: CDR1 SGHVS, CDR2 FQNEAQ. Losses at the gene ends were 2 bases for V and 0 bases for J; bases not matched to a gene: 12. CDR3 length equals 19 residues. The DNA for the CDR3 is TGTGCCAGCAGCTTAAAAGGACAGGGCTTTTTTCGCTCTGGAAACACCATATATTTT. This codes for CASSLKGQGFFRSGNTIYF.

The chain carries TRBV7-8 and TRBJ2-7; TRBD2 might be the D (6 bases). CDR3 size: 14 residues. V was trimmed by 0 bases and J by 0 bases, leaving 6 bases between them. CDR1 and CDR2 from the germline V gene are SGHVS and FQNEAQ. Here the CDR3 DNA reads TGTGCCAGCAGCTTAGCCGGGGGCTCCTACGAGCAGTACTTC. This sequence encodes CASSLAGGSYEQYF.

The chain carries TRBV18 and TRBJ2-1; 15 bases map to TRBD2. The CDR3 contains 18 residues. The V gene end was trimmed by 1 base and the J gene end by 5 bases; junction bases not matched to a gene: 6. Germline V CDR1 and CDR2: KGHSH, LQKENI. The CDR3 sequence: CASSPRGTSGRQNNEQFF. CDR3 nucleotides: TGTGCCAGCTCACCACGGGGGACTAGCGGGAGGCAGAACAATGAGCAGTTCTTC.

DNA for the CDR3: TGTGCCAGCAGTTACTCCCCAGGGTGGGAGCCCCAGCATTTT. Residues: CASSYSPGWEPQHF. The gene calls are TRBV6-6 and TRBJ1-5; D possibly corresponds to TRBD1 (5 bases). V was cut by 0 bases and J by 8 bases, with 11 bases left in between. The germline gives CDR1 MNHNY, CDR2 SVGAGI (reference sequence). This CDR3 contains 14 residues.

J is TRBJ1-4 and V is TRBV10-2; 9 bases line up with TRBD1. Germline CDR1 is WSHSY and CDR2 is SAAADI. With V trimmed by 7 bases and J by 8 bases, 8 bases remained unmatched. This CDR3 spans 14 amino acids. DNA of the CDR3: TGCGCCAGCAATTACAGGGGGCCTGGGGAAAAACTGTTTTTT. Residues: CASNYRGPGEKLFF.